Listed below are T cell receptor beta chains from one sample, sequenced in a study of vaccination effects on CD4 cells after COVID-19. TCRdb's table, derived via immunoSEQ multiplex PCR, lists solely in-frame clones and lacks some. The sample lists tens of thousands of clones; 65% to 75% were seen once. Their antigen targets remain unknown. Sequenced here: CD4+ T cells from PBMCs cultured with a peptide pool, sampled before COVID-19 vaccination. The source of these receptors is a human donor who had a prior SARS-CoV-2 infection. The CDR3 runs from the conserved cysteine through the conserved F or W. D genes are given only for firm matches. Not all rows give a size; the values are once, few, many and, for expanded clones, a class.

D gene: .
CDR3 length: 14
V gene: TRBV7-9
clone size: .
J gene: TRBJ2-5
CDR3 protein: CASSLYRDEETQYF
CDR3 DNA: TGTGCCAGCAGCCTATACAGGGACGAAGAGACCCAGTACTTC

D gene: .
CDR3 length: 13
V gene: TRBV3-1/TRBV3-2
clone size: .
J gene: TRBJ2-2
CDR3 protein: CASSQLWAGELFF
CDR3 DNA: TGTGCCAGCAGCCAATTGTGGGCCGGGGAGCTGTTTTTT

D gene: .
CDR3 length: 14
V gene: TRBV7-8
clone size: few
J gene: TRBJ2-2
CDR3 protein: CASSRDSYTGELFF
CDR3 DNA: TGTGCCAGCAGCCGAGACTCCTACACCGGGGAGCTGTTTTTT

D gene: TRBD2
CDR3 length: 16
V gene: TRBV5-4
clone size: .
J gene: TRBJ2-3
CDR3 protein: CASSLPGTSGTDTQYF
CDR3 DNA: TGTGCCAGCAGCTTGCCCGGGACTAGCGGCACAGATACGCAGTATTTT

D gene: .
CDR3 length: 14
V gene: TRBV11-3
clone size: .
J gene: TRBJ2-7
CDR3 protein: CASSFSGLSNEQYF
CDR3 DNA: TGTGCCAGCAGCTTTTCGGGCTTATCTAACGAGCAGTACTTC

D gene: .
CDR3 length: 14
V gene: TRBV5-1
clone size: .
J gene: TRBJ1-1
CDR3 protein: CASSLATENTEAFF
CDR3 DNA: TGCGCCAGCAGCTTGGCCACGGAGAACACTGAAGCTTTCTTT

D gene: .
CDR3 length: 12
V gene: TRBV11-2
clone size: .
J gene: TRBJ2-1
CDR3 protein: CASSLGNLEQFF
CDR3 DNA: TGTGCCAGCAGCCTAGGTAATCTAGAGCAGTTCTTC

D gene: TRBD2
CDR3 length: 16
V gene: TRBV6-5
clone size: once
J gene: TRBJ2-3
CDR3 protein: CASSYEAGMGADTQYF
CDR3 DNA: TGTGCCAGCAGTTACGAAGCGGGGATGGGGGCAGATACGCAGTATTTT

D gene: TRBD1
CDR3 length: 16
V gene: TRBV7-7
clone size: few
J gene: TRBJ2-7
CDR3 protein: CASSPGQGSGSYEQYF
CDR3 DNA: TGTGCTAGCAGCCCGGGACAGGGTAGCGGGTCCTACGAGCAGTACTTC

D gene: TRBD1
CDR3 length: 14
V gene: TRBV6-5
clone size: .
J gene: TRBJ1-1
CDR3 protein: CASSPGTGVMYAFF
CDR3 DNA: TGTGCCAGCAGTCCCGGGACAGGGGTTATGTATGCTTTCTTT

D gene: TRBD2
CDR3 length: 15
V gene: TRBV19
clone size: once
J gene: TRBJ2-5
CDR3 protein: CASGELAGRFETQYF
CDR3 DNA: TGTGCCAGTGGGGAACTAGCGGGACGGTTTGAGACCCAGTACTTC

D gene: .
CDR3 length: 14
V gene: TRBV12-5
clone size: .
J gene: TRBJ2-5
CDR3 protein: CASGWGVRGQTQYF
CDR3 DNA: TGTGCTAGTGGTTGGGGAGTCAGGGGTCAGACCCAGTACTTC

D gene: .
CDR3 length: 16
V gene: TRBV24-1
clone size: .
J gene: TRBJ2-1
CDR3 protein: CATSDFGPGEGNEQFF
CDR3 DNA: TGTGCCACCAGTGATTTTGGGCCAGGGGAGGGCAATGAGCAGTTCTTC

D gene: .
CDR3 length: 13
V gene: TRBV12-3/TRBV12-4
clone size: .
J gene: TRBJ2-5
CDR3 protein: CASSPDSWETQYF
CDR3 DNA: TGTGCCAGCAGTCCAGACAGTTGGGAGACCCAGTACTTC

D gene: TRBD2
CDR3 length: 18
V gene: TRBV10-3
clone size: .
J gene: TRBJ2-5
CDR3 protein: CAISESPRGLVGGETQYF
CDR3 DNA: TGTGCCATCAGTGAGTCACCACGAGGACTAGTTGGCGGCGAGACCCAGTACTTC

D gene: .
CDR3 length: 12
V gene: TRBV2
clone size: .
J gene: TRBJ2-7
CDR3 protein: CASKLGAYEQYF
CDR3 DNA: TGTGCCAGCAAACTGGGAGCCTACGAGCAGTACTTC

D gene: .
CDR3 length: 13
V gene: TRBV18
clone size: .
J gene: TRBJ1-5
CDR3 protein: CASSPGVIQPQHF
CDR3 DNA: TGTGCCAGCTCACCAGGGGTAATCCAGCCCCAGCATTTT

D gene: TRBD1
CDR3 length: 15
V gene: TRBV6-5
clone size: .
J gene: TRBJ1-2
CDR3 protein: CASTGTGGPHYGYTF
CDR3 DNA: TGTGCCAGCACAGGGACAGGGGGCCCGCACTATGGCTACACCTTC

D gene: .
CDR3 length: 12
V gene: TRBV20-1
clone size: .
J gene: TRBJ2-7
CDR3 protein: CSASKGTFEQYF
CDR3 DNA: TGCAGTGCTAGTAAGGGGACTTTCGAGCAGTACTTC

D gene: TRBD2
CDR3 length: 15
V gene: TRBV7-2
clone size: .
J gene: TRBJ2-7
CDR3 protein: CASSFWGGDGDEQYF
CDR3 DNA: TGTGCCAGCAGCTTTTGGGGGGGAGATGGAGACGAGCAGTACTTC

D gene: TRBD2
CDR3 length: 17
V gene: TRBV9
clone size: .
J gene: TRBJ2-7
CDR3 protein: CASSVGTSGRGSYEQYF
CDR3 DNA: TGTGCCAGCAGCGTAGGGACTAGCGGGAGGGGCTCCTACGAGCAGTACTTC

D gene: TRBD1
CDR3 length: 15
V gene: TRBV15
clone size: .
J gene: TRBJ1-4
CDR3 protein: CATSRDSGTGEKLFF
CDR3 DNA: TGTGCCACCAGCAGAGATTCGGGGACAGGGGAAAAACTGTTTTTT

D gene: .
CDR3 length: 16
V gene: TRBV6-6
clone size: .
J gene: TRBJ2-3
CDR3 protein: CASSYPSWGATDTQYF
CDR3 DNA: TGTGCCAGCAGTTACCCCTCTTGGGGGGCTACAGATACGCAGTATTTT

D gene: .
CDR3 length: 15
V gene: TRBV5-1
clone size: few
J gene: TRBJ1-1
CDR3 protein: CASSLVQGLRSEAFF
CDR3 DNA: TGCGCCAGCAGCTTGGTACAGGGACTTCGCTCTGAAGCTTTCTTT

D gene: TRBD2
CDR3 length: 16
V gene: TRBV7-9
clone size: once
J gene: TRBJ2-1
CDR3 protein: CASSLIGGGYDNEQFF
CDR3 DNA: TGTGCCAGCAGCTTAATTGGGGGGGGGTACGACAATGAGCAGTTCTTC

D gene: TRBD1
CDR3 length: 15
V gene: TRBV7-2
clone size: .
J gene: TRBJ2-1
CDR3 protein: CASTYGQVSYNEQFF
CDR3 DNA: TGTGCCAGCACCTACGGACAGGTATCCTACAATGAGCAGTTCTTC

D gene: .
CDR3 length: 15
V gene: TRBV15
clone size: .
J gene: TRBJ1-5
CDR3 protein: CATSLKRFDNQPQHF
CDR3 DNA: TGTGCCACCAGCCTTAAAAGATTTGACAATCAGCCCCAGCATTTT

D gene: .
CDR3 length: 14
V gene: TRBV6-1
clone size: .
J gene: TRBJ1-2
CDR3 protein: CASSQSSLYYGYTF
CDR3 DNA: TGTGCCAGCAGTCAAAGTAGCCTGTACTATGGCTACACCTTC

D gene: .
CDR3 length: 14
V gene: TRBV11-2
clone size: .
J gene: TRBJ2-7
CDR3 protein: CASSYRDTAYEQYF
CDR3 DNA: TGTGCCAGCAGCTATCGGGACACGGCCTACGAGCAGTACTTC

D gene: .
CDR3 length: 15
V gene: TRBV10-3
clone size: .
J gene: TRBJ1-6
CDR3 protein: CAISARGEANSPLHF
CDR3 DNA: TGTGCCATCAGTGCAAGGGGGGAGGCCAATTCACCCCTCCACTTT

D gene: .
CDR3 length: 15
V gene: TRBV7-3
clone size: .
J gene: TRBJ2-1
CDR3 protein: CASSLGLGQYNEQFF
CDR3 DNA: TGTGCCAGCAGCTTAGGCTTAGGACAATACAATGAGCAGTTCTTC

D gene: .
CDR3 length: 12
V gene: TRBV3-1/TRBV3-2
clone size: few
J gene: TRBJ2-2
CDR3 protein: CAIQGRAGELFF
CDR3 DNA: TGTGCCATACAGGGTCGGGCCGGGGAGCTGTTTTTT

D gene: TRBD1
CDR3 length: 14
V gene: TRBV4-1
clone size: few
J gene: TRBJ2-7
CDR3 protein: CASSLRDSVHEQYF
CDR3 DNA: TGCGCCAGCAGCCTCCGGGACAGCGTCCACGAGCAGTACTTC

D gene: .
CDR3 length: 13
V gene: TRBV11-2
clone size: .
J gene: TRBJ2-1
CDR3 protein: CASSPGALGEQFF
CDR3 DNA: TGTGCCAGCAGCCCCGGGGCTCTCGGAGAGCAGTTCTTC

D gene: .
CDR3 length: 14
V gene: TRBV6-6
clone size: once
J gene: TRBJ2-5
CDR3 protein: CASSSDSNQETQYF
CDR3 DNA: TGTGCCAGCAGTTCCGATTCCAACCAAGAGACCCAGTACTTC

D gene: .
CDR3 length: 14
V gene: TRBV11-1
clone size: .
J gene: TRBJ2-7
CDR3 protein: CASSPQRGFREQYF
CDR3 DNA: TGTGCCAGCAGCCCCCAGAGGGGATTTCGCGAGCAGTACTTC

D gene: TRBD2
CDR3 length: 16
V gene: TRBV3-1/TRBV3-2
clone size: .
J gene: TRBJ2-3
CDR3 protein: CASSQTSGGGPDTQYF
CDR3 DNA: TGTGCCAGCAGCCAGACCTCCGGGGGGGGCCCAGATACGCAGTATTTT

D gene: .
CDR3 length: 12
V gene: TRBV12-3/TRBV12-4
clone size: .
J gene: TRBJ2-5
CDR3 protein: CASSFWEETQYF
CDR3 DNA: TGTGCCAGCAGTTTCTGGGAAGAGACCCAGTACTTC

D gene: .
CDR3 length: 16
V gene: TRBV5-4
clone size: .
J gene: TRBJ2-3
CDR3 protein: CASSLARGLGEGTQYF
CDR3 DNA: TGTGCCAGCAGCTTGGCCCGGGGGCTGGGTGAGGGCACGCAGTATTTT

D gene: .
CDR3 length: 13
V gene: TRBV7-9
clone size: .
J gene: TRBJ1-1
CDR3 protein: CASSVRPDTEAFF
CDR3 DNA: TGTGCCAGCAGCGTACGGCCAGACACTGAAGCTTTCTTT

D gene: TRBD1
CDR3 length: 15
V gene: TRBV19
clone size: .
J gene: TRBJ2-2
CDR3 protein: CASTPGGWFSGELFF
CDR3 DNA: TGTGCCAGTACGCCAGGGGGATGGTTCTCCGGGGAGCTGTTTTTT

D gene: .
CDR3 length: 13
V gene: TRBV12-5
clone size: .
J gene: TRBJ2-1
CDR3 protein: CASGYDSYNEQFF
CDR3 DNA: TGTGCTAGTGGCTATGACAGCTACAATGAGCAGTTCTTC

D gene: TRBD2
CDR3 length: 14
V gene: TRBV4-1
clone size: .
J gene: TRBJ2-7
CDR3 protein: CASSPMGLAFEQYF
CDR3 DNA: TGCGCCAGCAGCCCCATGGGACTAGCGTTCGAGCAGTACTTC

D gene: .
CDR3 length: 16
V gene: TRBV9
clone size: .
J gene: TRBJ2-3
CDR3 protein: CASSARTNGNTDTQYF
CDR3 DNA: TGTGCCAGCAGCGCACGGACTAACGGAAACACAGATACGCAGTATTTT

D gene: TRBD2
CDR3 length: 14
V gene: TRBV7-3
clone size: .
J gene: TRBJ2-5
CDR3 protein: CASSGASGGGAQYF
CDR3 DNA: TGTGCCAGCAGCGGGGCTAGCGGGGGGGGAGCCCAGTACTTC

D gene: .
CDR3 length: 15
V gene: TRBV19
clone size: .
J gene: TRBJ2-6
CDR3 protein: CASSLWGGGANVLTF
CDR3 DNA: TGTGCCAGTAGTCTTTGGGGAGGTGGGGCCAACGTCCTGACTTTC

D gene: .
CDR3 length: 12
V gene: TRBV11-3
clone size: .
J gene: TRBJ2-6
CDR3 protein: CASSHPTGPLTF
CDR3 DNA: TGTGCCAGCAGCCACCCGACAGGCCCGCTGACTTTC

D gene: .
CDR3 length: 14
V gene: TRBV7-9
clone size: .
J gene: TRBJ2-5
CDR3 protein: CASSLSGATETQYF
CDR3 DNA: TGTGCCAGCAGCTTGTCTGGGGCGACGGAGACCCAGTACTTC

D gene: .
CDR3 length: 11
V gene: TRBV20-1
clone size: few
J gene: TRBJ2-7
CDR3 protein: CSARAGIEQYF
CDR3 DNA: TGCAGTGCTAGAGCCGGGATCGAGCAGTACTTC

D gene: .
CDR3 length: 15
V gene: TRBV7-9
clone size: .
J gene: TRBJ1-4
CDR3 protein: CASSQTTLGGEKLFF
CDR3 DNA: TGTGCCAGCAGTCAGACGACATTGGGGGGTGAAAAACTGTTTTTT

D gene: TRBD2
CDR3 length: 17
V gene: TRBV29-1
clone size: .
J gene: TRBJ2-1
CDR3 protein: CSVAGLAGRRSYNEQFF
CDR3 DNA: TGCAGCGTTGCGGGACTAGCGGGCCGTCGCTCCTACAATGAGCAGTTCTTC

D gene: .
CDR3 length: 14
V gene: TRBV11-3
clone size: .
J gene: TRBJ2-5
CDR3 protein: CASSLEGYGETQYF
CDR3 DNA: TGTGCCAGCAGCTTAGAAGGTTACGGGGAGACCCAGTACTTC

D gene: .
CDR3 length: 15
V gene: TRBV6-5
clone size: .
J gene: TRBJ1-1
CDR3 protein: CASSYGTPAFAEAFF
CDR3 DNA: TGTGCCAGCAGTTACGGGACACCCGCCTTCGCTGAAGCTTTCTTT

D gene: TRBD2
CDR3 length: 15
V gene: TRBV6-1
clone size: .
J gene: TRBJ2-7
CDR3 protein: CASSEGLAGTYEQYF
CDR3 DNA: TGTGCCAGCAGTGAAGGTCTAGCGGGAACCTACGAGCAGTACTTC

D gene: TRBD2
CDR3 length: 14
V gene: TRBV10-3
clone size: .
J gene: TRBJ2-2
CDR3 protein: CASGRGRATGELFF
CDR3 DNA: TGTGCCAGCGGACGCGGGAGGGCCACCGGGGAGCTGTTTTTT

D gene: TRBD2
CDR3 length: 14
V gene: TRBV6-5
clone size: .
J gene: TRBJ2-7
CDR3 protein: CASTDRGLGDEQYF
CDR3 DNA: TGTGCCAGCACCGACCGGGGACTAGGGGACGAGCAGTACTTC

D gene: .
CDR3 length: 15
V gene: TRBV30
clone size: .
J gene: TRBJ2-6
CDR3 protein: CAWSSLFSGANVLTF
CDR3 DNA: TGTGCCTGGAGTTCACTGTTCTCTGGGGCCAACGTCCTGACTTTC